These T cell receptor beta chains were read from a single sample in a study of early T cells in non-severe SARS-CoV-2 infection. TCRdb reprocessed the 5' RACE reads via MiXCR and lists one record per CDR3 protein. The sample consists of about 45,000 distinct CDR3 sequences, roughly 11% of them appearing once. Sequencing was carried out using whole blood. Receptors were obtained from an adult who was a healthcare worker with PCR-confirmed SARS-CoV-2 infection or an uninfected control (not recorded which). Both conserved end residues are part of each CDR3. Expanded clones are given a class, and other clones once, few, many or no size at all.

j_gene | v_gene | abundance | CDR3aa
TRBJ1-5 | TRBV5-5 | . | CASSLGPGDQPQHF
TRBJ2-1 | TRBV6-2/TRBV6-3 | many | CASSYVLAGDEQFF
TRBJ2-7 | TRBV7-9 | many | CASSFDRSHEQYF
TRBJ2-1 | TRBV7-6 | many | CASSSEGEQFF
TRBJ2-7 | TRBV4-3 | many | CASSQDSLSGGTEQYF
TRBJ1-3 | TRBV7-9 | many | CASSRQDSGNTIYF
TRBJ2-3 | TRBV20-1 | many | CSARDLILADTQYF
TRBJ1-4 | TRBV12-3/TRBV12-4 | many | CASRSGTGAEKLFF
TRBJ2-2 | TRBV10-3 | many | CAIGRGLGGELFF
TRBJ1-5 | TRBV4-2 | few | CASSPQTASSNQPQHF
TRBJ2-1 | TRBV12-3/TRBV12-4 | . | CASGTSGPYNEQFF
TRBJ2-7 | TRBV30 | many | CAWKTLGASSYEQYF
TRBJ1-6 | TRBV6-6 | many | CASSYTTGGNSPLHF
TRBJ1-2 | TRBV20-1 | . | CSARDWAGSDYGYTF
TRBJ2-2 | TRBV4-3 | few | CASSQDVGGRASGELFF
TRBJ2-1 | TRBV28 | many | CASSQAQRTGFFNEQFF
TRBJ2-4 | TRBV3-1 | few | CASSQAGTREYF
TRBJ2-3 | TRBV7-3 | many | CASSPTASVGTDTQYF
TRBJ2-7 | TRBV7-9 | . | CASSLVSSEQYF
TRBJ1-1 | TRBV29-1 | many | CSAAGHRNTEAFF
TRBJ2-3 | TRBV5-1 | . | CASSLDAEVTDTQYF
TRBJ1-4 | TRBV28 | . | CASRPSTGGEKLFF